The 20 T cell receptor beta chains given below trace back to one sample, sequenced in a study of blood T cells in healthy people across ages. A sample-barcoded 5' primer and a J-beta primer mix were used in a second PCR of about 7 to 12 cycles. One entry per CDR3 protein, called by TCRdb with MiXCR from the 5' RACE reads. The sample has just over 800,000 distinct CDR3 sequences; around two thirds are singletons. Material: blood. These TCRs come from a man aged 25 to 45 in good health.

This clonotype was counted between two and nine times. This chain links TRBV6-2 or TRBV6-3 with TRBJ2-1; possible D gene TRBD2, 7 bases. Germline CDR1 MNHEY, CDR2 SVGEGT. The CDR3 is 15 amino acids. Deletions cut 5 bases from V and 2 bases from J, with 13 bases between. The CDR3 sequence is CASSPGGPTYNEQFF. DNA for the CDR3: TGTGCCAGCAGTCCCGGGGGGCCCACCTACAATGAGCAGTTCTTC.

V usage is TRBV7-8 and J usage is TRBJ2-1, with D possibly matching TRBD1 (5 bases). Between the trimmed V and J ends, which lost 2 bases and 6 bases, there was a span of 17 bases. The CDR3 totals 16 residues. CDR1 SGHVS and CDR2 FQNEAQ come from the germline V gene. Written as DNA, the CDR3 is TGTGCCAGCAGCTTATTCGCGACAGTAGGGGCCAATGAGCAGTTCTTC. Its protein product is CASSLFATVGANEQFF. The full variable domain, with the rest looked up from reference TRBV7-8 and TRBJ2-1, is GAGVSQSPRYKVAKRGQDVALRCDPISGHVSLFWYQQALGQGPEFLTYFQNEAQLDKSGLPSDRFFAERPEGSVSTLKIQRTQQEDSAVYLCASSLFATVGANEQFFGPGTRLTVL.

Only one count was recorded for this clonotype. The chain recombines TRBV20-1 with TRBJ2-7; maybe TRBD2 (5 bases). This CDR3 has 14 residues. Germline values: CDR1 DFQATT, CDR2 SNEGSKA (reference sequence). Trimming left V 2 bases short and J 3 bases short, with 14 bases between. CDR3 DNA: TGCAGTGCTAGAACTGGACTCCTTGACTACGAGCAGTACTTC. This gives the protein CSARTGLLDYEQYF.

The rearrangement joins TRBV7-3 to TRBJ2-7; D is uncertain. V lost 5 bases, J lost 1 base, and 12 bases lay in between. Germline values: CDR1 SGHTA, CDR2 FQGTGA. This CDR3 is 14 amino acids long. The CDR3 region has the DNA TGTGCCAGCAGCCCAATGGACGGTTCCTACGAGCAGTACTTC. The encoded protein is CASSPMDGSYEQYF. The whole variable domain, remainder taken from reference TRBV7-3 and TRBJ2-7, is GAGVSQTPSNKVTEKGKYVELRCDPISGHTALYWYRQSLGQGPEFLIYFQGTGAADDSGLPNDRFFAVRPEGSVSTLKIQRTERGDSAVYLCASSPMDGSYEQYFGPGTRLTVT.

This clonotype was counted only a few times. The V gene is TRBV7-9, the J gene TRBJ2-7; either TRBD1 or TRBD2 may fit D (5 bases each). The ends were cut back, 8 bases at V and 3 bases at J, with 11 bases in the middle. In germline, CDR1 is SEHNR, CDR2 FQNEAQ (reference sequence). The CDR3 covers 12 residues. CDR3 region: CASGQGVYEQYF. CDR3 in DNA: TGTGCCAGCGGCCAGGGAGTCTACGAGCAGTACTTC.

This clonotype has just a few counts. V gene TRBV7-2 combines with J gene TRBJ2-6; no definite D call. The CDR3 covers 18 residues. From germline, CDR1 is SGHTA and CDR2 FQGNSA. The V end lost 4 bases, the J end lost 0 bases, and 16 bases lay between the germline ends. CDR3 in DNA: TGTGCCAGCAGCTGGGGTTTAGTACGGTCCTCTGGGGCCAACGTCCTGACTTTC. Translated, it gives CASSWGLVRSSGANVLTF. The entire variable domain, with the rest obtained from reference TRBV7-2 and TRBJ2-6, is as follows: GAGVSQSPSNKVTEKGKDVELRCDPISGHTALYWYRQSLGQGLEFLIYFQGNSAPDKSGLPSDRFSAERTGGSVSTLTIQRTQQEDSAVYLCASSWGLVRSSGANVLTFGAGSRLTVL.

This chain connects TRBV7-2 to TRBJ2-1, with D perhaps matching TRBD1 or TRBD2 (5 bases each). Germline V gene sequence: CDR1 SGHTA, CDR2 FQGNSA. V lost 1 base to trimming and J lost 6 bases, with 13 bases between them. This CDR3 is built from 15 residues. The CDR3 loop is CASSLGPGAGNEQFF. In DNA form, the CDR3 reads TGTGCCAGCAGCTTAGGACCCGGGGCAGGCAATGAGCAGTTCTTC.

With regard to this clonotype: A much bigger clone sits one base away, suggesting this may be a read error. This rearrangement joins TRBV7-2 to TRBJ2-7, with 9 bases fitting TRBD1. This CDR3 is built from 14 residues. Trimming removed 4 bases from V and 1 base from J; junction bases left unmatched: 2. CDR1 is SGHTA and CDR2 is FQGNSA in the germline V gene. CDR3 nucleotide sequence: TGTACCAGCAGCTACGGACAGGGGTCCTACGAGCAGTACTTC. It encodes CTSSYGQGSYEQYF.

The chain is built from TRBV4-2 and TRBJ1-2; perhaps TRBD1 as D (6 bases). Germline loops: CDR1 LGHNA, CDR2 YNFKEQ. V was shortened by 1 base and J by 1 base, with 7 bases between the two germline ends. This CDR3 region has 14 residues. The CDR3 here is CASSQGDINYGYTF. In DNA form, the CDR3 reads TGTGCCAGCAGCCAAGGGGACATTAACTATGGCTACACCTTC.

The gene calls are TRBV29-1 and TRBJ2-7; D is undetermined. The DNA end favors TRBJ2-5, so the J call may be wrong. The germline V gene encodes CDR1 SQVTM and CDR2 ANQGSEA. This CDR3 contains 10 residues. In nucleotides, the CDR3 is TGCAGCGTTTACGGAGAGACCCAGTACTTC. Translated, it gives CSVYGETQYF.

This clonotype was detected once. This chain links TRBV20-1 with TRBJ1-4, with no clear D. V gave up 0 bases and J gave up 7 bases, with 9 bases separating them. The CDR3 totals 13 residues. The germline V gene encodes CDR1 DFQATT and CDR2 SNEGSKA (reference sequence). This CDR3 is CSARDRAVEKLFF. The DNA for the CDR3 is TGCAGTGCTAGAGATCGGGCAGTTGAAAAACTGTTTTTT.

This chain uses TRBV10-3 with TRBJ2-7, with 10 nucleotides matching TRBD1. The trim removed 0 bases at V and 6 bases at J, leaving 5 bases unmatched. This CDR3 has 15 residues. CDR1 is ENHRY and CDR2 is SYGVKD in the germline V gene. The CDR3 here is CAISESGTGVGEQYF. DNA for the CDR3: TGTGCCATCAGTGAGTCGGGGACAGGGGTAGGCGAGCAGTACTTC.

The chain has TRBV2 and TRBJ1-1; possible D gene TRBD1, 5 bases. This CDR3 is built from 16 residues. In germline, CDR1 is SNHLY, CDR2 FYNNEI. Trimming shortened V by 6 bases and J by 0 bases, and 17 bases separated the two germline ends. This CDR3 reads CASRGDPGTLNTEAFF. The CDR3 DNA reads as TGTGCCAGCAGGGGTGACCCGGGGACTTTGAACACTGAAGCTTTCTTT.

The chain recombines TRBV24-1 with TRBJ2-5, with 13 bases matching TRBD2. This CDR3 is built from 16 residues. CDR1 is KGHDR, CDR2 SFDVKD, per germline. J gave up 11 bases and V 2 bases, and 10 bases lay outside the gene matches. The CDR3, as DNA: TGTGCCACCAGTGATTGGACTAGCGGGGGATACAATGAGCAGTACTTC. Translating gives CATSDWTSGGYNEQYF.

This clonotype was found a few times. The chain combines TRBV5-1 with TRBJ2-3, with 7 bases identical to TRBD1. The CDR3 is 14 residues long. Trimming cost V 5 bases and J 4 bases; bases outside gene matches: 7. The germline gives CDR1 SGHRS, CDR2 YFSETQ. The CDR3 spells CASRSGTAADTQYF. CDR3 sequence (DNA): TGCGCCAGCAGATCCGGGACAGCGGCAGATACGCAGTATTTT. The variable domain in full, with the rest retrieved from reference TRBV5-1 and TRBJ2-3, is KAGVTQTPRYLIKTRGQQVTLSCSPISGHRSVSWYQQTPGQGLQFLFEYFSETQRNKGNFPGRFSGRQFSNSRSEMNVSTLELGDSALYLCASRSGTAADTQYFGPGTRLTVL.

This CDR3 is CASRLGTSGGASTDTQYF. DNA of the CDR3: TGTGCCAGCAGACTCGGGACTAGCGGGGGAGCTAGCACAGATACGCAGTATTTT. V is TRBV6-5 and J is TRBJ2-3; 14 nucleotides agree with TRBD2. Germline V gene data show CDR1 as MNHEY and CDR2 as SVGAGI. This CDR3 region has 18 residues. The trim removed 6 bases at V and 0 bases at J, leaving 8 bases unmatched.

This clonotype appeared a single time. This chain uses TRBV5-1 with TRBJ2-1; TRBD1 agrees at 7 bases. Germline assignment: CDR1 SGHRS and CDR2 YFSETQ. CDR3 length: 14 amino acids. The ends lost 3 bases at V and 13 bases at J; junction bases unmatched: 13. CDR3 bases: TGCGCCAGCAGCTCCGGACAGGAGGCTATCCCCCAGTTCTTC. Its translation: CASSSGQEAIPQFF.

This clonotype was recorded a few times. V is TRBV12-3 or TRBV12-4 and J is TRBJ1-4; TRBD1 might be the D (6 bases). The CDR3 is 12 amino acids. V was trimmed by 11 bases and J by 3 bases, leaving 10 bases between them. The CDR3 region is CASTGPNEKLFF. CDR3 nucleotides: TGTGCCTCAACAGGGCCTAATGAAAAACTGTTTTTT.

This clonotype showed up just once. V usage is TRBV18 and J usage is TRBJ1-2; 8 bases are shared with TRBD1. CDR1 KGHSH and CDR2 LQKENI come from the germline V gene. The J segment lost 6 bases and the V segment lost 1 base, leaving 7 bases of the junction unmatched. This CDR3 is built from 15 residues. The CDR3 loop is CASSPLETGEDGYTF. CDR3 DNA: TGTGCCAGCTCACCACTTGAGACAGGGGAAGATGGCTACACCTTC.

The V gene is TRBV6-5, the J gene TRBJ1-2; D is unclear. Trimming removed 2 bases at V and 8 bases at J, with 15 bases between. The CDR3 is 14 amino acids. Germline V gene sequence: CDR1 MNHEY, CDR2 SVGAGI. For the CDR3, the DNA is TGTGCCAGCAGTTACGGCGGGCTCAGTCAGGGCTACACCTTC. Translated, it gives CASSYGGLSQGYTF.